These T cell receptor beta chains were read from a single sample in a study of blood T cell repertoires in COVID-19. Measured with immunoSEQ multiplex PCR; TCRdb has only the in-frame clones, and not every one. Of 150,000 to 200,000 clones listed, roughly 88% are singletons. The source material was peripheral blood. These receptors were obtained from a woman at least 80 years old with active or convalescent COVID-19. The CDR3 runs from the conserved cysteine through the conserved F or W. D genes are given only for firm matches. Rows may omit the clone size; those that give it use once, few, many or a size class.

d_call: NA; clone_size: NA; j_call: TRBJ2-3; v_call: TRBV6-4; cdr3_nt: TGTGCCAGCAGTGACTCGTTCTTCCGGGAACAGGGATTCGGCCGTCCGATGGATACGCAGTATTTT; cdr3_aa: CASSDSFFREQGFGRPMDTQYF
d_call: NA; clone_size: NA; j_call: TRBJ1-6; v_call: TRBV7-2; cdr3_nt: TGTGCCAGCAGCTTAGCCCCCCTAAGTTTTGATTCACCCCTCCACTTT; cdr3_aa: CASSLAPLSFDSPLHF
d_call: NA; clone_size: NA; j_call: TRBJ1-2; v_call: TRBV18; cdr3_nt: TGTGCCAGCTCACCACGTACAGAAAACTATGGCTACACCTTC; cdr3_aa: CASSPRTENYGYTF
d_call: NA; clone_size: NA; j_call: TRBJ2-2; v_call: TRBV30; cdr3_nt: TGTGCCTGGAGCCGAACAGTAGTCGGGGAGCTGTTTTTT; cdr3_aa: CAWSRTVVGELFF
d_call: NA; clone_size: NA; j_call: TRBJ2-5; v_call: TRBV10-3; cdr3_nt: TGTGCCATCAGTGAGGTAACAGGGCCAGGGATGACCCAGTACTTC; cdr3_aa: CAISEVTGPGMTQYF
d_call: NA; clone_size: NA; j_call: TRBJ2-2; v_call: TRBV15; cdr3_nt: TGTGCCACCAGCGCTGAGGCCGACTCGAACACCGGGGAGCTGTTTTTT; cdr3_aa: CATSAEADSNTGELFF
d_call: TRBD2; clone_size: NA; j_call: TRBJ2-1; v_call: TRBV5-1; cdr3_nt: TGCGCCAGCAGCTTAACTAGCGGGGCCTACAATGAGCAGTTCTTC; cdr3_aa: CASSLTSGAYNEQFF
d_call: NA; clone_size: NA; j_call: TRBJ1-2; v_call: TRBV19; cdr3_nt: TGTGCCAGTAGTATTCCGGGGGGCGCTCAGCCCTATGGCTACACCTTC; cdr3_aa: CASSIPGGAQPYGYTF
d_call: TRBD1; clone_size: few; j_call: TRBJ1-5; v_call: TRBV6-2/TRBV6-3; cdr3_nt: TGTGCCAGCAGTGGGTACTACAGGGGTCGTCAGCCCCAGCATTTT; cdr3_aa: CASSGYYRGRQPQHF
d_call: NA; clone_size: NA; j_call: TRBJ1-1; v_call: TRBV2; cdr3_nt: TGTGCCAGCAGGAGGAGGGGCGAGGGCACTGAAGCTTTCTTT; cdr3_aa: CASRRRGEGTEAFF
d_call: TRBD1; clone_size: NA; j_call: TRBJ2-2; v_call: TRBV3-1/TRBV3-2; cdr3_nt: TGTGCCAGCAGCCGGGACAGGATGAACACCGGGGAGCTGTTTTTT; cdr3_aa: CASSRDRMNTGELFF
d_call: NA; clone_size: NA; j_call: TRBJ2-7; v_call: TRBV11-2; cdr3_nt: TGTGCCAGCAGCTTATCGGTCGAGCAGTACTTC; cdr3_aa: CASSLSVEQYF
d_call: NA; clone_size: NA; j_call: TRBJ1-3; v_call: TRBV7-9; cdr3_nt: TGTGCCAGCAGCCCCCAGGGTGCTGGAAACACCATATATTTT; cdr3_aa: CASSPQGAGNTIYF
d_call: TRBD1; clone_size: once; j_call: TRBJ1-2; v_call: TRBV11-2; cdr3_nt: TGTGCCAGCAGCCCTATGGGACAGATTAACTATGGCTACACCTTC; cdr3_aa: CASSPMGQINYGYTF
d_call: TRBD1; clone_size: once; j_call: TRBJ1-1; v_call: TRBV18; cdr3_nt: TGTGCCAGCTCCACAGGGGGGAACACTGAAGCTTTCTTT; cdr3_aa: CASSTGGNTEAFF
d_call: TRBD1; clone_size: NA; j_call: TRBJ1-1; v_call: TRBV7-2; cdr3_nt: TGTGCCAGCAGACCTCGACAGGGTATGAACACTGAAGCTTTCTTT; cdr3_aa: CASRPRQGMNTEAFF
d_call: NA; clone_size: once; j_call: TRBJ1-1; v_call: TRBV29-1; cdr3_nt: TGCAGCAGCGGCGGGGGGCGAGGAAACACTGAAGCTTTCTTT; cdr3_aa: CSSGGGRGNTEAFF
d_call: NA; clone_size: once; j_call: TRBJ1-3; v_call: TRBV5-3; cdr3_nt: TGTGCCAGAAGCCCACCCAACAGGGCTGGAAACACCATATATTTT; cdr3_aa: CARSPPNRAGNTIYF
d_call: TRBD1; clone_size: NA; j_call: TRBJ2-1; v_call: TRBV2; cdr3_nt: TGTGCCAGCCAGGACAGGGGCTCCTACAATGAGCAGTTCTTC; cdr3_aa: CASQDRGSYNEQFF
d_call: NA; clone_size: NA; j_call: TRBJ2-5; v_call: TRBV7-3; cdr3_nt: TGTGCCAGCAGCTTACGGGTGAGGGAGACCCAGTACTTC; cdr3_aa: CASSLRVRETQYF
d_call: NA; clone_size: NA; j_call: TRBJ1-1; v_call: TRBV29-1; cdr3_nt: TGCAGCGTTAAAGGAAGAGGTGAAGCTTTCTTT; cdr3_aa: CSVKGRGEAFF
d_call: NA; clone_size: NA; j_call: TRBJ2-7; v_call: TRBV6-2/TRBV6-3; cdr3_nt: TGTGCCAGCAGTTACTCGACTGGGCAGGGCGCCCTCTACGAGCAGTACTTC; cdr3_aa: CASSYSTGQGALYEQYF
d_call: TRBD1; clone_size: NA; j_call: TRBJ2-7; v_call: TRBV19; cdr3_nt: TGTGCCAGTAGTAAGGGACAGGACTCCTACGAGCAGTACTTC; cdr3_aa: CASSKGQDSYEQYF
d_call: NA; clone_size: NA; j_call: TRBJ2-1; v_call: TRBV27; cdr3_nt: TGTGCCAGCAGGAAGGACTCGATTATCTCCTACAATGAGCAGTTCTTC; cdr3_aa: CASRKDSIISYNEQFF
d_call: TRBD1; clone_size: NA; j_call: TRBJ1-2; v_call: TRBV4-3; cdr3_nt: TGCGCCAGCAGCCAAGACCCTGGGACAGGCTATGGCTACACCTTC; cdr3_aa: CASSQDPGTGYGYTF
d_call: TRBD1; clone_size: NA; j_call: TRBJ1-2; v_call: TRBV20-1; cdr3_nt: TGCATTATAGCAGGGGGCTCTGGCTACACCTTC; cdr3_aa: CIIAGGSGYTF
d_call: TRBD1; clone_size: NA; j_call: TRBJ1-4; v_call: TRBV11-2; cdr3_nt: TGTGCCAGCAGCGGCCGGGACAGGCGCTACGAAAAACTGTTTTTT; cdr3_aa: CASSGRDRRYEKLFF
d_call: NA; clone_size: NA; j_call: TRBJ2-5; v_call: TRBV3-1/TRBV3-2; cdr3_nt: TGTGCCAGCAGCCACGGCCTGGGAGGAACCCAGTACTTC; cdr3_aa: CASSHGLGGTQYF
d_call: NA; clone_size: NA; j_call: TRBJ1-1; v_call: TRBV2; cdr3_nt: TGTGCCAGCAGTGGAAACGGGAACACTGAAGCTTTCTTT; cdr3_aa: CASSGNGNTEAFF
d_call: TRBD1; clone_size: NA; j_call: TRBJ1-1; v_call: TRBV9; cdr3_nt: TGTGCCAGCAGCGTAGGAGGTACAGGGACAGGGGATCAAGCTTTCTTT; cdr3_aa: CASSVGGTGTGDQAFF
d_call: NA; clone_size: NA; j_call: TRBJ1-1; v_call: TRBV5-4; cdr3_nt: TGTGCCAGCAGCTTGGAGAGGGGGGAAGCTTTCTTT; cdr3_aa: CASSLERGEAFF
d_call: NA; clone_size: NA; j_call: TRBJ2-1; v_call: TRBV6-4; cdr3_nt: TGTGCCAGCAGTCTTACAGGGTACAATGAGCAGTTCTTC; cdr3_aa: CASSLTGYNEQFF
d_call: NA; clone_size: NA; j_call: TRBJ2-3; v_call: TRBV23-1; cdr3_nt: TGCGCCAGCAGATGCCCCGGCCTTTCCCAGGCCCCTACAGATACGCAGTATTTT; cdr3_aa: CASRCPGLSQAPTDTQYF
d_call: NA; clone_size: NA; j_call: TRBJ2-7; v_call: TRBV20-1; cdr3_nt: TGCAGTGCTAGTCTCCAGGGGCCGGCCTTGGAGCAGTACTTC; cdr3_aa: CSASLQGPALEQYF
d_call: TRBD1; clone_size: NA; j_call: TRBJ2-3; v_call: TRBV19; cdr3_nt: TGTGCCAGCCGGGACAGTCGAAGCACAGATACGCAGTATTTT; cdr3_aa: CASRDSRSTDTQYF
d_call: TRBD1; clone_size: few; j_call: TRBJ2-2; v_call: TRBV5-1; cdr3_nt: TGCGCCACCGGGACAGGGGACACCGGGGAGCTGTTTTTT; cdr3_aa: CATGTGDTGELFF
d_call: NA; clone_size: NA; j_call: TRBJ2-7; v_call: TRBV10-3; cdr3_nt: TGTGCCATCAGTTCCCCCCCAGGGGCCTACGAGCAGTACTTC; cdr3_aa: CAISSPPGAYEQYF
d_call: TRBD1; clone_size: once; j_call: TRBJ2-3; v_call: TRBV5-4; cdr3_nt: TGTGCCAGCAGCTTGGAGGGACAGGGAACAGATACGCAGTATTTT; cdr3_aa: CASSLEGQGTDTQYF
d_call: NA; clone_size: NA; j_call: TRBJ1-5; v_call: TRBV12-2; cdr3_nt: TGTGCAAGTCGCTTAGGAGGGCAGTTTTTCAATCAGCCCCAGCATTTT; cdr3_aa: CASRLGGQFFNQPQHF
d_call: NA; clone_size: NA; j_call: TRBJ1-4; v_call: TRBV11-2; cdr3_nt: TGTGCCAGCAGCCCAACAGGGAACGTTCGAGAAAAACTGTTTTTT; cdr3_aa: CASSPTGNVREKLFF
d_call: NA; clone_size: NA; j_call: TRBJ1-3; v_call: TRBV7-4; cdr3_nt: TGTGCCAGCAGCTTCCCAGGGGTCTGGGGAAACACCATATATTTT; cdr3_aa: CASSFPGVWGNTIYF
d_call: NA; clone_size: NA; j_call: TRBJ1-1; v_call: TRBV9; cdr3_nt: TGTGCCAGCAGCGTAGGCCAGTCGAACACCCAAGCTTTCTTT; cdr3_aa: CASSVGQSNTQAFF